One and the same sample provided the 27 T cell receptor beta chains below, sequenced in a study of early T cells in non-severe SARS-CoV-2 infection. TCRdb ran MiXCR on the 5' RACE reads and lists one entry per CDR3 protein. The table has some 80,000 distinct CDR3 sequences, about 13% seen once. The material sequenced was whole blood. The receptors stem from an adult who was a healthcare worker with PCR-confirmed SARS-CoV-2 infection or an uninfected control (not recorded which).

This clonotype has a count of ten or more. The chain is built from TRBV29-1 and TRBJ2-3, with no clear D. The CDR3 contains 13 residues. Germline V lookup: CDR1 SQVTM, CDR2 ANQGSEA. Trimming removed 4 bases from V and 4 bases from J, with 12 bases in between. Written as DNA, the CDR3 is TGCAGCGTTGGTTTCTTGAGATCAGATACGCAGTATTTT. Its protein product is CSVGFLRSDTQYF.

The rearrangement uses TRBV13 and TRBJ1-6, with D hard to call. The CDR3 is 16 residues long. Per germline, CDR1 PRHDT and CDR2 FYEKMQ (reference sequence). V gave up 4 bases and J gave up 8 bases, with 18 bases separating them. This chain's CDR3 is CASSSEELSAYSPLHF. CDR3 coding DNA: TGTGCCAGCAGCTCCGAAGAGTTAAGCGCCTATTCACCCCTCCACTTT. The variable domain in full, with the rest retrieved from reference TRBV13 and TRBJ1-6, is AAGVIQSPRHLIKEKRETATLKCYPIPRHDTVYWYQQGPGQDPQFLISFYEKMQSDKGSIPDRFSAQQFSDYHSELNMSSLELGDSALYFCASSSEELSAYSPLHFGNGTRLTVT.

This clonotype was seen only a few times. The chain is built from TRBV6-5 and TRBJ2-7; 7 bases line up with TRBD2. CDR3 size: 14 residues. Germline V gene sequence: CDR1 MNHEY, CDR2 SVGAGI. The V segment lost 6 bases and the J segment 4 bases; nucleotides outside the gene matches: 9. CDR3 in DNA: TGTGCCAGCAGCCCCCCGGGACTAATATACGAGCAGTACTTC. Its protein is CASSPPGLIYEQYF.

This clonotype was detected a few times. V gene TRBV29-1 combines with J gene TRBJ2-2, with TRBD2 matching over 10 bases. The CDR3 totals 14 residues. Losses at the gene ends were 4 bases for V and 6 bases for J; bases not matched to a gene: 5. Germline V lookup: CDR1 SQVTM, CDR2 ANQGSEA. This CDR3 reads CSVASGGIPGELFF. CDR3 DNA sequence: TGCAGCGTTGCTAGCGGGGGAATACCCGGGGAGCTGTTTTTT.

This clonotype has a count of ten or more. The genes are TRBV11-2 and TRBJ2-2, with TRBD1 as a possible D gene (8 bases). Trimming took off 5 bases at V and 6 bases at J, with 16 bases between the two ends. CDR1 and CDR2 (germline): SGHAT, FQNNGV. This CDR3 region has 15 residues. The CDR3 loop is CASSRGGQEAGELFF. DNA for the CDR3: TGTGCCAGCAGCAGGGGGGGACAGGAGGCCGGGGAGCTGTTTTTT.

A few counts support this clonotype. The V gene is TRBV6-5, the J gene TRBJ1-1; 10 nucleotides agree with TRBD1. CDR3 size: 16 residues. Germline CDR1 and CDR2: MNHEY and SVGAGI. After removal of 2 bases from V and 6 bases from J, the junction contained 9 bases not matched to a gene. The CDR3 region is CASSYVGTGVGAEAFF. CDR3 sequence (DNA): TGTGCCAGCAGTTACGTGGGGACAGGGGTCGGCGCTGAAGCTTTCTTT.

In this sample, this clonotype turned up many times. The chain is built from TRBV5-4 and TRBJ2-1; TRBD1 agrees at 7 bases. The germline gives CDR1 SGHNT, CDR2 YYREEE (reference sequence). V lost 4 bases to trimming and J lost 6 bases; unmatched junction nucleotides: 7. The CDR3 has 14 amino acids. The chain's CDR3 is CASSEKTGVNEQFF. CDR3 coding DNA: TGTGCCAGCAGCGAGAAAACAGGGGTCAATGAGCAGTTCTTC.

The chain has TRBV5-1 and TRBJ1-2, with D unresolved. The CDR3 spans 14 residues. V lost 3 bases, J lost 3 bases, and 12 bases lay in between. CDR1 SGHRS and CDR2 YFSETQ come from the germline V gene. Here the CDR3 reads CASSSSRTDYGYTF. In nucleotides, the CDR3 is TGCGCCAGCAGCTCTTCTCGGACTGACTATGGCTACACCTTC.

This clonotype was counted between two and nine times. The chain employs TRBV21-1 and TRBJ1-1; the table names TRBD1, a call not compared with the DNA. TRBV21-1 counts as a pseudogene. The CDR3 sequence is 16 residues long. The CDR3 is CASSTGGRHPNTEAFF. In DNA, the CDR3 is TGTGCCAGCAGCACCGGGGGGAGACACCCGAACACTGAAGCTTTCTTT.

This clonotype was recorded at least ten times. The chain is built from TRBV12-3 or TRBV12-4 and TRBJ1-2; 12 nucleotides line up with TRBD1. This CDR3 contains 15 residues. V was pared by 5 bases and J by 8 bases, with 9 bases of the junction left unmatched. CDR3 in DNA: TGTGCCAGCAGTCCCCGGGACAGGGGGCTTAGAGGCTACACCTTC. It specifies CASSPRDRGLRGYTF.

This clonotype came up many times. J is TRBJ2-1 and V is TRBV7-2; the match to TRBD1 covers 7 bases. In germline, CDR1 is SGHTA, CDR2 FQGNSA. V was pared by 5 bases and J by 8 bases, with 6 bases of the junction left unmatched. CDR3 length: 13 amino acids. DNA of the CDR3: TGTGCCAGCAGCCCCCGAGGGGGCGATGAGCAGTTCTTC. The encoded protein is CASSPRGGDEQFF.

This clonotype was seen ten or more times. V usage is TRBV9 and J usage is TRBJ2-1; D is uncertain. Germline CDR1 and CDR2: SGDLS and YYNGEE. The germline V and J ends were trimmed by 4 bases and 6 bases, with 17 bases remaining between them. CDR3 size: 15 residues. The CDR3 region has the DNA TGTGCCAGCAGCCCCCTGACTTCGTCTATCAATGAGCAGTTCTTC. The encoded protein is CASSPLTSSINEQFF.

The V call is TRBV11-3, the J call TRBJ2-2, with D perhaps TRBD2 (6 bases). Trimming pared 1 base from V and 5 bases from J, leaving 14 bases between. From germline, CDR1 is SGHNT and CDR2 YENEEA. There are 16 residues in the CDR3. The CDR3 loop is CASSLGAGGRTGELFF. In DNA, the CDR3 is TGTGCCAGCAGCTTAGGGGCCGGGGGAAGGACCGGGGAGCTGTTTTTT.

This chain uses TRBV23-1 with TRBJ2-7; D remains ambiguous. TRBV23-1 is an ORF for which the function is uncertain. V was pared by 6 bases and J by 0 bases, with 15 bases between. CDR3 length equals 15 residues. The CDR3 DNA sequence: TGCGCCAGCAGACCAAAGGAGAAAGGCTCCTACGAGCAGTACTTC. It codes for CASRPKEKGSYEQYF.

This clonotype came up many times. CDR3 coding DNA: TGTGCCTGGAGGAACAGGGAATGGGCTGAAGCTTTCTTT. It encodes CAWRNREWAEAFF. The chain links TRBV30 to TRBJ1-1, with D possibly TRBD1 on 6 matching bases. The CDR3 contains 13 residues. Looked up from germline, CDR1 is GTSNPN and CDR2 is SVGIG (reference sequence). The ends were cut back, 3 bases at V and 6 bases at J, with 14 bases in the middle.

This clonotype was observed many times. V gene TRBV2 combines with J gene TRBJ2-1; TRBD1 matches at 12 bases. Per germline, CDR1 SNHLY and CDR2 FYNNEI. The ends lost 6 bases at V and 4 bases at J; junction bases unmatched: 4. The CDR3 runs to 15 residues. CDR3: CASRGQGAWYNEQFF. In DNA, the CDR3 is TGTGCCAGCAGGGGACAGGGGGCTTGGTACAATGAGCAGTTCTTC.

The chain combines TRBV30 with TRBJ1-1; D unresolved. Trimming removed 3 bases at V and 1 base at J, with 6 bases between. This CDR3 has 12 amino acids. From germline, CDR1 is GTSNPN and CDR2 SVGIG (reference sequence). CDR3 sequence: CAWRSKNTEAFF. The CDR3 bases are TGTGCCTGGAGGTCTAAGAACACTGAAGCTTTCTTT.

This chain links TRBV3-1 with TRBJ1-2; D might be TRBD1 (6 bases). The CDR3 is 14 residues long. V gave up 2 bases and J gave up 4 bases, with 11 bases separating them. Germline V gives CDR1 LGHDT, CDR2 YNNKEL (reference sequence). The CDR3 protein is CASSQRGVGYGYTF. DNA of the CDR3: TGTGCCAGCAGCCAAAGGGGGGTGGGCTATGGCTACACCTTC.

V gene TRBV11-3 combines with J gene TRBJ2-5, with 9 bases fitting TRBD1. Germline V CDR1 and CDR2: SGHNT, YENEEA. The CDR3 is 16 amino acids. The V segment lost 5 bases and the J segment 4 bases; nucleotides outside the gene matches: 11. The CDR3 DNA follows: TGTGCCAGCAGCCCTGGCACAGGGGGCGCTGCAGAGACCCAGTACTTC. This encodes CASSPGTGGAAETQYF. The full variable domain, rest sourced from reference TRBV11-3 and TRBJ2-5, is EAGVVQSPRYKIIEKKQPVAFWCNPISGHNTLYWYLQNLGQGPELLIRYENEEAVDDSQLPKDRFSAERLKGVDSTLKIQPAELGDSAVYLCASSPGTGGAAETQYFGPGTRLLVL.

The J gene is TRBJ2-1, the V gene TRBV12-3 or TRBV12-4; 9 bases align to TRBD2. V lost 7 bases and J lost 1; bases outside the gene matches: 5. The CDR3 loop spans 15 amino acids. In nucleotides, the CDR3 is TGTGCCAGCACCCCAAGCGGGGGGTCCTACAATGAGCAGTTCTTC. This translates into CASTPSGGSYNEQFF.

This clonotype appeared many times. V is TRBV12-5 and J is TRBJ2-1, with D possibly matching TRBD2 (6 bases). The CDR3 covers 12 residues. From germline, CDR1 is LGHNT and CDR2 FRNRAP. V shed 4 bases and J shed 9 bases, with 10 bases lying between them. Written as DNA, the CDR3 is TGTGCTAGTGGTTCTGCCGGGGGTGAGCAGTTCTTC. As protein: CASGSAGGEQFF.

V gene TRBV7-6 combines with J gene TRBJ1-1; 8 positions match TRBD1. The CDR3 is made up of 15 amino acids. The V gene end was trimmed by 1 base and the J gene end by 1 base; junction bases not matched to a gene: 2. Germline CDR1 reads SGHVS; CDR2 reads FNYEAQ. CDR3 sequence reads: CASSLGTGRNTEAFF. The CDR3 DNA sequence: TGTGCCAGCAGCTTAGGGACAGGGCGGAACACTGAAGCTTTCTTT.

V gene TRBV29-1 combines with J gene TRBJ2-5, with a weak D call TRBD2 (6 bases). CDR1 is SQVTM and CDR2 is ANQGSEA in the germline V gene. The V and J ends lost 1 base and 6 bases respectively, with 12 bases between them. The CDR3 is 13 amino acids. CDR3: CSVEGLGDQTQYF. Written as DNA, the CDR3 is TGCAGCGTTGAAGGACTAGGAGACCAGACCCAGTACTTC.

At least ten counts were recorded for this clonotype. The CDR3 loop is CASSLETTGDTQYF. CDR3 nucleotides: TGTGCCAGCAGCTTAGAGACGACCGGGGATACGCAGTATTTT. The genes are TRBV11-2 and TRBJ2-3; D gene uncertain. V was trimmed by 0 bases and J by 6 bases, leaving 10 bases between them. The germline CDR1 and CDR2 sequences are SGHAT and FQNNGV. This CDR3 is built from 14 residues.

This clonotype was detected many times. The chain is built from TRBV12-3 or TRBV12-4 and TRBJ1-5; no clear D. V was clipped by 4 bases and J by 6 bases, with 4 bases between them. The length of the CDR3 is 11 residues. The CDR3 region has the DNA TGTGCCAGCAGTTCTGTTCAGCCCCAGCATTTT. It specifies CASSSVQPQHF.

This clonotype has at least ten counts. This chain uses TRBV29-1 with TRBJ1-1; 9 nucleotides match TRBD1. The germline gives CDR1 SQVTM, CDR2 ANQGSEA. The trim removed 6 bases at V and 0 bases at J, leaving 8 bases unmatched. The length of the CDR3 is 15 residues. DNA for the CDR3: TGCAGCGTCGATCTGGGACAGGGCATGAACACTGAAGCTTTCTTT. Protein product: CSVDLGQGMNTEAFF.

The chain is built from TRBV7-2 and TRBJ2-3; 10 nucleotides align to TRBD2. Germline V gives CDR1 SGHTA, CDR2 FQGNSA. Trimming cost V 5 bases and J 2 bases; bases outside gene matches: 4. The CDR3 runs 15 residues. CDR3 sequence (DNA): TGTGCCAGCAGCCCCACTAGCGGGGTCACAGATACGCAGTATTTT. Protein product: CASSPTSGVTDTQYF.